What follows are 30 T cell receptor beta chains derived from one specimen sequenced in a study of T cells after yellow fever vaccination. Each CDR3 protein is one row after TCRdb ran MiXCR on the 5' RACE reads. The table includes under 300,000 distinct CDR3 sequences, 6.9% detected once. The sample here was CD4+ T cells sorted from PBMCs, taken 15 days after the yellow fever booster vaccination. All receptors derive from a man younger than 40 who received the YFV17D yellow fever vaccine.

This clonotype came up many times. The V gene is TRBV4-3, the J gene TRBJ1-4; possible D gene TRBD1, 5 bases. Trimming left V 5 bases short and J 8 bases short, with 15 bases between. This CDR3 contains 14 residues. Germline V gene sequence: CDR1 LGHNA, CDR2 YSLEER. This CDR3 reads CASSETGAREKLFF. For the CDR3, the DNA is TGCGCCAGCAGCGAAACCGGGGCGAGGGAAAAACTGTTTTTT.

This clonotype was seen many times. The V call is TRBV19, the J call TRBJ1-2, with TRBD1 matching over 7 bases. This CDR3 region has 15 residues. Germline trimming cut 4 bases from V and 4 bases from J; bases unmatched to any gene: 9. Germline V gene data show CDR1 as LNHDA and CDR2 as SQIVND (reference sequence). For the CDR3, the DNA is TGTGCCAGTAGTACCGAGGGACAGTCAATCTATGGCTACACCTTC. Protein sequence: CASSTEGQSIYGYTF.

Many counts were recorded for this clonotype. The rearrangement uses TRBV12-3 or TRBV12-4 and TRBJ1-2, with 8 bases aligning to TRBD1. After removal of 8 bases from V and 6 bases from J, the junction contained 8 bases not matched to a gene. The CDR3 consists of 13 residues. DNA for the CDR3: TGTGCCAGCTCCACCTTGACAGGGGATGGCTACACCTTC. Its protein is CASSTLTGDGYTF.

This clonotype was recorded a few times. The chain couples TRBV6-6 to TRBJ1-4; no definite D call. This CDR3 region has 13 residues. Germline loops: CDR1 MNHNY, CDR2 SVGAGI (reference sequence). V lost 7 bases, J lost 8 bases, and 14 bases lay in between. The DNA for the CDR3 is TGTGCCAGCAACTACGGGCAGGTAGAAAAACTGTTTTTT. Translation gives CASNYGQVEKLFF.

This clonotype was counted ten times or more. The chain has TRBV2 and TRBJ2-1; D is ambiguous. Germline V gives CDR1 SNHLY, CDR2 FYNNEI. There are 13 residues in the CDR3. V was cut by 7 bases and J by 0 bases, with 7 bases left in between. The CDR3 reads CASTPLSYNEQFF. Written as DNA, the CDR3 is TGTGCCAGCACCCCTCTCTCCTACAATGAGCAGTTCTTC.

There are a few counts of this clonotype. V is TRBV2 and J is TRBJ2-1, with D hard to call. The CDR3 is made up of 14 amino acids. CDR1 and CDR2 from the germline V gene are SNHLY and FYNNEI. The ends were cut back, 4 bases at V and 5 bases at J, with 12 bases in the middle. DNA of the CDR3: TGTGCCAGCAGTGTAAGGACGCGCAACAATGAGCAGTTCTTC. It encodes CASSVRTRNNEQFF.

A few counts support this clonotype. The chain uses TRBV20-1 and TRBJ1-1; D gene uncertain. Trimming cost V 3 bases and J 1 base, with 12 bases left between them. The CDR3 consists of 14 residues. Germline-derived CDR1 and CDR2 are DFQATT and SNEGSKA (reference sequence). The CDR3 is CSARTTIPNTEAFF. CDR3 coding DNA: TGCAGTGCTAGGACAACTATCCCGAACACTGAAGCTTTCTTT.

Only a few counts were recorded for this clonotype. This chain's CDR3 is CASSGQGNWEETQYF. CDR3 DNA sequence: TGTGCCAGCAGTGGACAGGGTAACTGGGAAGAGACCCAGTACTTC. This sequence joins TRBV12-3 or TRBV12-4 and TRBJ2-5; 8 positions match TRBD1. The ends lost 5 bases at V and 3 bases at J; junction bases unmatched: 8. CDR3 length equals 15 residues.

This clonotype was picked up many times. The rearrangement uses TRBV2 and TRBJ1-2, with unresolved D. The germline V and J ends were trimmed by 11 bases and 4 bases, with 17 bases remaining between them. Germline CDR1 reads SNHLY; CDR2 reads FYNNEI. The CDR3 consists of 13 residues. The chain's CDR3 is CASTKSVGYGYTF. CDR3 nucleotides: TGTGCCTCCACCAAGAGTGTCGGCTATGGCTACACCTTC.

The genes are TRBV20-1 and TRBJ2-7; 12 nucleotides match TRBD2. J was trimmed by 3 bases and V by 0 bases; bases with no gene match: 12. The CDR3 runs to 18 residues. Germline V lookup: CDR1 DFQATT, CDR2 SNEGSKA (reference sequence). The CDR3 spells CSARDWPSGRARGYEQYF. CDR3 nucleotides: TGCAGTGCTAGAGATTGGCCTAGCGGGAGGGCCAGGGGCTACGAGCAGTACTTC.

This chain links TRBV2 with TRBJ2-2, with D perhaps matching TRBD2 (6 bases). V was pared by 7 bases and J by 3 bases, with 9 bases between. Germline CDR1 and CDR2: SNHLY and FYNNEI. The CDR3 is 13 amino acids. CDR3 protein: CASIGGYTGELFF. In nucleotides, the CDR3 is TGTGCCAGCATAGGAGGGTACACCGGGGAGCTGTTTTTT.

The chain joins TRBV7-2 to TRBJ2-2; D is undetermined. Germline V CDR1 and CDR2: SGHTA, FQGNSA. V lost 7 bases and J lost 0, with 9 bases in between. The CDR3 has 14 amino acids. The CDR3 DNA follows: TGTGCCAGCACCCCTACTTCGAACACCGGGGAGCTGTTTTTT. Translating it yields CASTPTSNTGELFF.

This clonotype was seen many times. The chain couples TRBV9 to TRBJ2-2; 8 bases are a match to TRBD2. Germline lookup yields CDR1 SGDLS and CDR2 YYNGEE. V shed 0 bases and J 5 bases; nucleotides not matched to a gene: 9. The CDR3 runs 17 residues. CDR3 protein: CASSVVPGLVRTGELFF. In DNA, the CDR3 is TGTGCCAGCAGCGTAGTTCCGGGACTAGTGAGGACCGGGGAGCTGTTTTTT.

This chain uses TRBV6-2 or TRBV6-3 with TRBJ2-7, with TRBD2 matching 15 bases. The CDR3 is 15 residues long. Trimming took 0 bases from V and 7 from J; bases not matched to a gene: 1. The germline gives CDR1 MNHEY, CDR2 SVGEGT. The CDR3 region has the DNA TGTGCCAGCAGTTACTCGGGACTAGCGGGAGGTGAGCAGTACTTC. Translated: CASSYSGLAGGEQYF.

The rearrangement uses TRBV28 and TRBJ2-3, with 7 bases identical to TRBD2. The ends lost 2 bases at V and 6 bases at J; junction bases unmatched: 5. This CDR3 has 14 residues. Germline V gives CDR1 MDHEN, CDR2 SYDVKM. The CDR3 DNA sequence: TGTGCCAGCAGTTTAGGACTAGGAGGGGATACGCAGTATTTT. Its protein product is CASSLGLGGDTQYF.

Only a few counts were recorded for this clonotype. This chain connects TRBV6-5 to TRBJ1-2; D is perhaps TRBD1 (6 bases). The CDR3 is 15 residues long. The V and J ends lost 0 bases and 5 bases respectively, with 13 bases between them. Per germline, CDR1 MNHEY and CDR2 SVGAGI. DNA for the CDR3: TGTGCCAGCAGTTACTCACTGACAGGTCCTTATGGCTACACCTTC. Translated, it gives CASSYSLTGPYGYTF.

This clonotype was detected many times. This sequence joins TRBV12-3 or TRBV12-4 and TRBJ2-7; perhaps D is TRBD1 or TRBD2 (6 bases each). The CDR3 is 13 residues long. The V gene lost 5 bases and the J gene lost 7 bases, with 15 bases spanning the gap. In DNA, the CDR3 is TGTGCCAGCAGTCACACACTAGGGGGGGAGCAGTACTTC. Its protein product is CASSHTLGGEQYF.

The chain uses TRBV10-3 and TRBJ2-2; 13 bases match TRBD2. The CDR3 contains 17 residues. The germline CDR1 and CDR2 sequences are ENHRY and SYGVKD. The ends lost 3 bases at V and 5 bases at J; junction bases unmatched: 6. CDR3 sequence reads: CAISESPGLAGTGELFF. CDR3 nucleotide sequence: TGTGCCATCAGTGAATCGCCGGGACTAGCGGGAACCGGGGAGCTGTTTTTT.

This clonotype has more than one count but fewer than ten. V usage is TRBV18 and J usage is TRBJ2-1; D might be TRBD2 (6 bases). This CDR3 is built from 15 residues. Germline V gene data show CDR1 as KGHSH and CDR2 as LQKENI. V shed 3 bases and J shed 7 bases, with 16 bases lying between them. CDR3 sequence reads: CASSPSRAGRNEQFF. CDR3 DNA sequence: TGTGCCAGCTCACCCTCGAGGGCAGGGAGGAATGAGCAGTTCTTC.

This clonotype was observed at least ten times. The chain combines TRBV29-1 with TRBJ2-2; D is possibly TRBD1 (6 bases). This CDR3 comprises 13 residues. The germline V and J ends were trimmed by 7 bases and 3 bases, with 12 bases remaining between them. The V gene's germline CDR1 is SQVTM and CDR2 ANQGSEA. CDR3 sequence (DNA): TGCAGCGGTAAATACAGGGACACCGGGGAGCTGTTTTTT. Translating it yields CSGKYRDTGELFF.

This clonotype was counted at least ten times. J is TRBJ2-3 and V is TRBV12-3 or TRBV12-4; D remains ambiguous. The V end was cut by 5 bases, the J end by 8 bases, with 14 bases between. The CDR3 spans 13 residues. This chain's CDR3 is CASSNYAGPTQYF. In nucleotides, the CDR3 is TGTGCCAGCAGTAACTATGCCGGCCCTACGCAGTATTTT.

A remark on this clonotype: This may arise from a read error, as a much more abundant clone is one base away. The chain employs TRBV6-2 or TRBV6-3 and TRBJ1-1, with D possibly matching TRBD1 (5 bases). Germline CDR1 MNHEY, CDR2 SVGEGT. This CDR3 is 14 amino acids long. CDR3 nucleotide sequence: TGTGCCGGCAGCAACAGAGGGGTGGCCACTGAAGCTTTCTTT. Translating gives CAGSNRGVATEAFF.

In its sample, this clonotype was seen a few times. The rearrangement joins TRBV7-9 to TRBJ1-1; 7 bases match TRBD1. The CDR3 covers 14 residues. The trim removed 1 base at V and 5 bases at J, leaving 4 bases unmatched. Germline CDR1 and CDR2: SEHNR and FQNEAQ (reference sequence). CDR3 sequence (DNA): TGTGCCAGCAGCTTAGGACAGGGATGGACTGAAGCTTTCTTT. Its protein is CASSLGQGWTEAFF.

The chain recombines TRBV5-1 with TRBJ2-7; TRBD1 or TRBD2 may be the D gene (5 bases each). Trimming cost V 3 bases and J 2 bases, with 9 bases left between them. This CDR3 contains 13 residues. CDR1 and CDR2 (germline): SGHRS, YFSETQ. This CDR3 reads CASSWDLPYEQYF. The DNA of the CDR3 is TGCGCCAGCAGCTGGGACCTTCCCTACGAGCAGTACTTC.

CDR3 residues: CASSLTSEQYF. DNA for the CDR3: TGTGCCAGCAGTTTGACATCCGAGCAGTACTTC. The V call is TRBV12-3 or TRBV12-4, the J call TRBJ2-7; D is unclear. V lost 3 bases, J lost 6 bases, and 6 bases lay in between. The CDR3 consists of 11 residues.

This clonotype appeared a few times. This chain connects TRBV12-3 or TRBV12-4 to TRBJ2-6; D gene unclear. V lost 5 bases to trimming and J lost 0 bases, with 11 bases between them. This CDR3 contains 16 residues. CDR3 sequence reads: CASSLTFDSGANVLTF. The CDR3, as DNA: TGTGCCAGCAGTCTGACGTTTGACTCTGGGGCCAACGTCCTGACTTTC.

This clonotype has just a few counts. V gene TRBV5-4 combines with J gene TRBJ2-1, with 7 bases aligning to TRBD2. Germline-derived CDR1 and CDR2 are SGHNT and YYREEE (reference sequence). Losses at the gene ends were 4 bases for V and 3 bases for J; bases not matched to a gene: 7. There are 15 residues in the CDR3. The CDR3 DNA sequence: TGTGCCAGCAGCATCAGGGACTACGTCTACAATGAGCAGTTCTTC. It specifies CASSIRDYVYNEQFF.

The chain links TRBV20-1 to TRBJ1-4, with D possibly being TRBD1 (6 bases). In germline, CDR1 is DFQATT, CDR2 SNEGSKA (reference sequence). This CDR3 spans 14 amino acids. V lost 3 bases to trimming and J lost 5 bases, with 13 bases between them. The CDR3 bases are TGCAGTGCTAGTCGGGACACGGTGAATGAAAAACTGTTTTTT. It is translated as CSASRDTVNEKLFF.

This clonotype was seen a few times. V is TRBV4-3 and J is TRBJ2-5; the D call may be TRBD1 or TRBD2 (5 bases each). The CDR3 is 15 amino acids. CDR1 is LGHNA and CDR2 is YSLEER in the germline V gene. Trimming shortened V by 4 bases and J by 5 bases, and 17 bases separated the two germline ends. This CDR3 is CASSRGPNYGETQYF. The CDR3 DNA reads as TGCGCCAGCAGCCGGGGACCCAATTATGGGGAGACCCAGTACTTC.

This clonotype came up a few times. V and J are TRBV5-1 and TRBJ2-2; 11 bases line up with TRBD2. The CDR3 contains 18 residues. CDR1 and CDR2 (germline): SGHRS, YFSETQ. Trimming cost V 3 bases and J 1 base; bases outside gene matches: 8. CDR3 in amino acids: CASSWTTTSGGNTGELFF. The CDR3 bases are TGCGCCAGCAGCTGGACCACTACTAGCGGGGGGAACACCGGGGAGCTGTTTTTT. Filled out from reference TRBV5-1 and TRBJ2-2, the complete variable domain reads KAGVTQTPRYLIKTRGQQVTLSCSPISGHRSVSWYQQTPGQGLQFLFEYFSETQRNKGNFPGRFSGRQFSNSRSEMNVSTLELGDSALYLCASSWTTTSGGNTGELFFGEGSRLTVL.